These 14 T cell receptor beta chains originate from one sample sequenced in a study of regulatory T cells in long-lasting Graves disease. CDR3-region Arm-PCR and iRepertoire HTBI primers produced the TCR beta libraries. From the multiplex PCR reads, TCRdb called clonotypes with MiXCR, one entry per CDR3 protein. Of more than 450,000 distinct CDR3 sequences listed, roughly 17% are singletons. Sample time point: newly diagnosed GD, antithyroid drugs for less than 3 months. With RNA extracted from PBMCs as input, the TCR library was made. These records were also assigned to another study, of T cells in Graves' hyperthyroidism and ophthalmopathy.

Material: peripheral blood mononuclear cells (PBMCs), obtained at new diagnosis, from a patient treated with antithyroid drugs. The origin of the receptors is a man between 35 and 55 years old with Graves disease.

The CDR3 spells CASSSGDNRLFEAFF. CDR3 nucleotide sequence: TGTGCCAGCAGCAGCGGGGACAACCGACTCTTTGAAGCTTTCTTT. This sequence joins TRBV3-1 and TRBJ1-1; D might be TRBD1 (6 bases). The germline gives CDR1 LGHDT, CDR2 YNNKEL (reference sequence). The ends were cut back, 5 bases at V and 7 bases at J, with 20 bases in the middle. CDR3 length equals 15 residues.

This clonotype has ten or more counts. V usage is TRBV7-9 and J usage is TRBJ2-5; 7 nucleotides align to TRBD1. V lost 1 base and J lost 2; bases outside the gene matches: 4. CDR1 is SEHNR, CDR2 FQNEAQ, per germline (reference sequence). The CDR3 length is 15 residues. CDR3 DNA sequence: TGTGCCAGCAGCTTAGGTCCCAGGGGGCAAGAGACCCAGTACTTC. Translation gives CASSLGPRGQETQYF.

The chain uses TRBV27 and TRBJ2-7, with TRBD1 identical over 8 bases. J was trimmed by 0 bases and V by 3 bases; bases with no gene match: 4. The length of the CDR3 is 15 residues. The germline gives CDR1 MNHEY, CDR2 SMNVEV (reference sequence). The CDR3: CASSFGTGASYEQYF. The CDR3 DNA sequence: TGTGCCAGCAGTTTCGGGACAGGAGCCTCCTACGAGCAGTACTTC.

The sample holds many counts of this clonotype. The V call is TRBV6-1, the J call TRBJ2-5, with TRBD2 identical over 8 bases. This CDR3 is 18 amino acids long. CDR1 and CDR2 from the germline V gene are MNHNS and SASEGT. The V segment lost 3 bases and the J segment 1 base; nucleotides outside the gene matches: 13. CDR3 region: CASSDPLADPKIQETQYF. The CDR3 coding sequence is TGTGCCAGCAGTGACCCACTAGCGGATCCGAAGATCCAAGAGACCCAGTACTTC.

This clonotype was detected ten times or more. The CDR3 region is CASSDTSLGEQFF. CDR3 DNA: TGTGCCAGCAGCGACACTAGTTTAGGTGAGCAGTTCTTC. The chain recombines TRBV3-1 with TRBJ2-1, with D possibly TRBD2 on 5 matching bases. Germline values: CDR1 LGHDT, CDR2 YNNKEL (reference sequence). V was trimmed by 5 bases and J by 9 bases, leaving 14 bases between them. CDR3 length: 13 amino acids.

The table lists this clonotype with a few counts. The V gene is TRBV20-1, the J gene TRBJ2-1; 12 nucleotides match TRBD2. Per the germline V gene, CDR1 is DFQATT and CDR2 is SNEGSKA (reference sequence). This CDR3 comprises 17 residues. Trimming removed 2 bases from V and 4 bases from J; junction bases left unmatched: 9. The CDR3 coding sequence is TGCAGTGCTAGACCCTTTAGACTAGCGGGAGTTTACAATGAGCAGTTCTTC. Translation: CSARPFRLAGVYNEQFF.

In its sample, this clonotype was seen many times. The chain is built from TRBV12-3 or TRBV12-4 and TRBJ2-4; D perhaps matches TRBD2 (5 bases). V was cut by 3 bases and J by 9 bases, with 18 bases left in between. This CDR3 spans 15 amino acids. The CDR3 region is CASSLVGARITIQYF. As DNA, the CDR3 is TGTGCCAGCAGTTTGGTGGGAGCCCGAATTACCATTCAGTACTTC.

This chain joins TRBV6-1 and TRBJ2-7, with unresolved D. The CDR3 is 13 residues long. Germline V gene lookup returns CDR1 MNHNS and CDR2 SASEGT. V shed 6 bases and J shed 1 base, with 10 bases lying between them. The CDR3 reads CASRMTDSYEQYF. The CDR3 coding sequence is TGTGCCAGCAGGATGACCGATTCCTACGAGCAGTACTTC.

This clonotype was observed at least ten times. The CDR3 protein is CASRPGTVYGYTF. The DNA of the CDR3 is TGTGCCAGCAGACCCGGGACAGTCTATGGCTACACCTTC. The chain recombines TRBV28 with TRBJ1-2; 7 bases match TRBD1. V gave up 6 bases and J gave up 4 bases; unmatched junction bases: 5. Germline CDR1 reads MDHEN; CDR2 reads SYDVKM. This CDR3 region has 13 residues.

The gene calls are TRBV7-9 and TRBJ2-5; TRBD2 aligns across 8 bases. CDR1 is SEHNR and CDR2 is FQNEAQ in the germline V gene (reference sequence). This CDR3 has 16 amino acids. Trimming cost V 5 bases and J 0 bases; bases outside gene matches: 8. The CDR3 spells CASSLWVSGNQETQYF. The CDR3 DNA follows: TGTGCCAGCAGCCTGTGGGTTAGCGGGAACCAAGAGACCCAGTACTTC.

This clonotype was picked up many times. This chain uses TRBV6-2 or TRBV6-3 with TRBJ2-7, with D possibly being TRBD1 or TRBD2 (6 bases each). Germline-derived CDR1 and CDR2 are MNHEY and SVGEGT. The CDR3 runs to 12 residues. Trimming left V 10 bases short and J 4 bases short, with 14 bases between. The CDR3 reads CATQWGAYEQYF. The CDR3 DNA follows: TGTGCCACTCAGTGGGGGGCTTACGAGCAGTACTTC.

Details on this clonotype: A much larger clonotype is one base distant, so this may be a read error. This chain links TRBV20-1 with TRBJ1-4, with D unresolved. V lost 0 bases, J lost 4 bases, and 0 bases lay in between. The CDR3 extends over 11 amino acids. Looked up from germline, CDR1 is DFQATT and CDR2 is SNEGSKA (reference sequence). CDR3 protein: CSARDNEKLFF. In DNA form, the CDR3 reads TGCAGTGCTAGAGATAATGAAAAACTGTTTTTT.

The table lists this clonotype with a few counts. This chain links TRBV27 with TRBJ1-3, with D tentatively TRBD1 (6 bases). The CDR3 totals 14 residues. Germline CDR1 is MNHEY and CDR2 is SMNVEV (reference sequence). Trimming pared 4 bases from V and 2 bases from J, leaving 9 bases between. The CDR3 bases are TGTGCCAGCAGTTCGGGGGGCACTGGAAACACCATATATTTT. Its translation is CASSSGGTGNTIYF.

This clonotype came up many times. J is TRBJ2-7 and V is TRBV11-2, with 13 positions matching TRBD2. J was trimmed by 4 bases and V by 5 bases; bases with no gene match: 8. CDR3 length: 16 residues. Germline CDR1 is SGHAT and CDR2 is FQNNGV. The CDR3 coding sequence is TGTGCCAGCAGCACAGGACTAGCGGGAGTAGGGTACGAGCAGTACTTC. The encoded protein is CASSTGLAGVGYEQYF.